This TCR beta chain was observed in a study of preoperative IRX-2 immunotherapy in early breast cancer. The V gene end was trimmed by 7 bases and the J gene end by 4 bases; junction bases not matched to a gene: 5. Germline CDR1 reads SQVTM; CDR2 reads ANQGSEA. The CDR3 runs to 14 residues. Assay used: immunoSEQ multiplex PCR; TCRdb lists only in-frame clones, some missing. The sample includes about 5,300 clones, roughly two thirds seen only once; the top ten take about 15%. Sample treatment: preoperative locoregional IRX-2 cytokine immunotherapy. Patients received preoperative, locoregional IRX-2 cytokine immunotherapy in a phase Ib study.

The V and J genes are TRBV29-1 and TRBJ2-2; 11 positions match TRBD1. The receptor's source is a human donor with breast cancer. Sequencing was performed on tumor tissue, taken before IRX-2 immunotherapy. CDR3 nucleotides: TGCAGCGGGGGACAGGGGGTAGTCACCGGGGAGCTGTTTTTT. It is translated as CSGGQGVVTGELFF.